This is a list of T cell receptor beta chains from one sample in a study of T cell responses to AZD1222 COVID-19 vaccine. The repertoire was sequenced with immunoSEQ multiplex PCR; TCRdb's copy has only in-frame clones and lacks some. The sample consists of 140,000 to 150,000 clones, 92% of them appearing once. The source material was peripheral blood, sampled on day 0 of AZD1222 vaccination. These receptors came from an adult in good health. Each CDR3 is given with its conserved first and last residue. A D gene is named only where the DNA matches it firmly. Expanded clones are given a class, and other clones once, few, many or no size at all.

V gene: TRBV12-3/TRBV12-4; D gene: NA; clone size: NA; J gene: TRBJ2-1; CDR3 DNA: TGTGCCAGCAGGTTCGGGACTCAGGATGAGCAGTTCTTC; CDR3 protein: CASRFGTQDEQFF
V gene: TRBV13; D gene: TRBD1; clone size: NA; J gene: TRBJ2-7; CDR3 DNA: TGTGCCAGCAGCTCCCCGGACAGGGTAGGGGAGCAGTACTTC; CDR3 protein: CASSSPDRVGEQYF
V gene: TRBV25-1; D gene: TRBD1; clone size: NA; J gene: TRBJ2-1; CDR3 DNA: TGTGCCAGCAGTGCCCGTCCCGGGACAGGGGATGGAAATGAGCAGTTCTTC; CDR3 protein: CASSARPGTGDGNEQFF
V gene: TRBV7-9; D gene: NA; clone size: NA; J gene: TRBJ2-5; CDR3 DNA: TGTGCCAGCAGCCCGGACGGCTTGGAGACCCAGTACTTC; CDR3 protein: CASSPDGLETQYF
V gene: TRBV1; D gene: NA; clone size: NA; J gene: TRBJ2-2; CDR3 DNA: TGCACCAGCAGCCAGGGACTATCGATACGGGAGCTGTTTTTT; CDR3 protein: CTSSQGLSIRELFF
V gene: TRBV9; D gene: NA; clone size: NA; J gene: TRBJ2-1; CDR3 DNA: TGTGCCAGCGGCCCTCTAGCGTCTCCTGGTGAGCAGTTCTTC; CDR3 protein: CASGPLASPGEQFF
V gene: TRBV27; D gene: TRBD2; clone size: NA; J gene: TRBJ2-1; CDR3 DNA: TGTGCCAGCAGTTTGAGCGGGAACCATTACAATGAGCAGTTCTTC; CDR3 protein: CASSLSGNHYNEQFF
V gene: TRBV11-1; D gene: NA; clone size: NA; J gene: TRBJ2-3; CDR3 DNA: TGTGCCAGCAGCTTAGACAGGTATACGCAGTATTTT; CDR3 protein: CASSLDRYTQYF
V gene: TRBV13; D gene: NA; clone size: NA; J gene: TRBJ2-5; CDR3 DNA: TGTGCCAGCAGCTTCTCGCCAGGACTAACCCGAGGTGCCCAGTACTTC; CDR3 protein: CASSFSPGLTRGAQYF
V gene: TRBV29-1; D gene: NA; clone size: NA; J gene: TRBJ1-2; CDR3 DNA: TGCAGCGTTGAAGAAACAGGGAAAGGATATGGCTACACCTTC; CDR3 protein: CSVEETGKGYGYTF
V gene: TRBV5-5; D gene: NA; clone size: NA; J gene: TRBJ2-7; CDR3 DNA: TGTGCCAGCAGCTTGGGGGCTGGGGGGTACGAGCAGTACTTC; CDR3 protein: CASSLGAGGYEQYF
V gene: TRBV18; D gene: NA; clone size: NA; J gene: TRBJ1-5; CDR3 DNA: TGTGCCAGCTCACCAAGGGGCGGCAATCAGCCCCAGCATTTT; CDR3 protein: CASSPRGGNQPQHF
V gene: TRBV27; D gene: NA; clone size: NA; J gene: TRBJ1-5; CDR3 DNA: TGTGCCAGCAGTTTCTCCCCCTTACGGGGGAGGGAAGGGGGCAATCAGCCCCAGCATTTT; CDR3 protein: CASSFSPLRGREGGNQPQHF
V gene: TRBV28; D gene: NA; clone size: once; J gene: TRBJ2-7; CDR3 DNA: TGTGCCAGCAGTTTATCTGCAGCCCATAACGAGCAGTACTTT; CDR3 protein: CASSLSAAHNEQYF
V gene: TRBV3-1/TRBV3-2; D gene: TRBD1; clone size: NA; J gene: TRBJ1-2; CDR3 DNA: TGTGCCAGCAGATCGAGGACCGGGACAGGAGGTGGCTACACCTTC; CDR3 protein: CASRSRTGTGGGYTF